These T cell receptor beta chains were read from a single sample in a study of response to subunit inactivated influenza vaccine. Via MiXCR, TCRdb re-called the RT-PCR reads, giving one row per CDR3 protein. This table has 450,000 to 700,000 distinct CDR3 sequences, 14% appearing once. The sample consisted of PBMCs from blood, taken roughly 13 days after vaccination. The receptors were gathered from a man aged 45-60 years who received an inactivated influenza vaccine. The CDR3 runs from the conserved cysteine through the conserved F or W. D genes are given only for firm matches. Clone size is shown for a subset of rows, as once, few, many or a class of expanded clone.

v_call	j_call	clone_size	cdr3_length	d_call	cdr3_nt	cdr3_aa
TRBV29-1	TRBJ2-1	few	15	.	TGCAGCGTTGGAGGAGTAGTGAGGTCCTACAATGAGCAGTTCTTC	CSVGGVVRSYNEQFF
TRBV7-8	TRBJ1-1	.	16	.	TGTGCCAGCAGCACTAGGGGATTCGCCATGAACACTGAAGCTTTCTTT	CASSTRGFAMNTEAFF
TRBV7-9	TRBJ2-7	few	12	.	TGTGCCAGCAGCTATGAGAAGTACGAGCAGTACTTC	CASSYEKYEQYF
TRBV12-3/TRBV12-4	TRBJ1-5	.	13	TRBD1	TGTGCCAGCACCCAGGGGGGCAATCAGCCCCAGCATTTT	CASTQGGNQPQHF
TRBV20-1	TRBJ1-6	few	14	.	TGCAGTGCGCCGACTGGGATCAGGGGTTCACCCCTCCACTTT	CSAPTGIRGSPLHF
TRBV12-3/TRBV12-4	TRBJ2-1	.	15	TRBD1	TGTGCCAGCAGCCAGACAGGGGGGGTTTACAATGAGCAGTTCTTC	CASSQTGGVYNEQFF
TRBV20-1	TRBJ2-5	.	13	TRBD2	TGCAGTGCTAGGCCCCTAGCGGAAGAGACCCAGTACTTC	CSARPLAEETQYF
TRBV6-1	TRBJ2-7	few	13	.	TGTGCCAGCGGCCCTGGGGGCTCCTACGAGCAGTACTTC	CASGPGGSYEQYF
TRBV7-6	TRBJ2-2	.	14	.	TGTGCCAGCGGGCTACCGGGGGAACCCGGGGAGCTGTTTTTT	CASGLPGEPGELFF
TRBV12-3/TRBV12-4	TRBJ2-1	.	13	.	TGTGCCAGCAGTTTTCGGAGCGTCAATGAGCAGTTCTTC	CASSFRSVNEQFF
TRBV29-1	TRBJ2-7	many	15	TRBD1	TGCAGCGTTGAAGATTGGACAGGGGTCCTCAACGAGCAGTACTTC	CSVEDWTGVLNEQYF
TRBV11-2	TRBJ2-1	.	14	.	TGTGCCAGCAGCTTAGATCGGACTACAACTGAGCAGTTCTTC	CASSLDRTTTEQFF
TRBV10-3	TRBJ2-1	few	17	TRBD2	TGTGCCATCAGCCAGGGACTAGCGGGGGGAACCAACAATGAGCAGTTCTTC	CAISQGLAGGTNNEQFF
TRBV12-3/TRBV12-4	TRBJ2-7	few	22	.	TGTGCCAGCAGTTTAGATTTCGACAGTACCCCGGGGGTTGCTCGTACGGCCTACGAGCAGTACTTC	CASSLDFDSTPGVARTAYEQYF
TRBV7-9	TRBJ2-7	.	12	TRBD2	TGTGCCAGCAGCTTGGGCGGGGGGAGCGAATACTTC	CASSLGGGSEYF
TRBV7-2	TRBJ2-1	.	14	TRBD1	TGTGCCAGCAGCGTAACGGACAGGGTCAATGAGCAGTTCTTC	CASSVTDRVNEQFF
TRBV10-3	TRBJ2-7	.	14	.	TGTGCCATCAGTGAGGGGACTCCGGGGTACGAGCAGTACTTC	CAISEGTPGYEQYF
TRBV2	TRBJ1-6	few	16	TRBD1	TGTGCCAGCACTCCCGGAGGGGGGACAGAAAATTCACCCCTCCACTTT	CASTPGGGTENSPLHF
TRBV20-1	TRBJ2-1	.	16	TRBD2	TGCAGTGTACCCACCCGGCAGCGGGAGGCCTACAATGAGCAGTTCTTC	CSVPTRQREAYNEQFF
TRBV7-8	TRBJ1-3	.	13	.	TGTGCCAGCAGCCACCAGCGCGAAAACACCATATATTTT	CASSHQRENTIYF
TRBV5-1	TRBJ2-1	few	16	TRBD1	TGCGCCAGCAGCCCGGAGACAGGGAGCTCCTACAATGAGCAGTTCTTC	CASSPETGSSYNEQFF
TRBV25-1	TRBJ2-7	.	12	.	TGTGCCAGCAGTGATCCAGGACGCGAGCAGTACTTC	CASSDPGREQYF